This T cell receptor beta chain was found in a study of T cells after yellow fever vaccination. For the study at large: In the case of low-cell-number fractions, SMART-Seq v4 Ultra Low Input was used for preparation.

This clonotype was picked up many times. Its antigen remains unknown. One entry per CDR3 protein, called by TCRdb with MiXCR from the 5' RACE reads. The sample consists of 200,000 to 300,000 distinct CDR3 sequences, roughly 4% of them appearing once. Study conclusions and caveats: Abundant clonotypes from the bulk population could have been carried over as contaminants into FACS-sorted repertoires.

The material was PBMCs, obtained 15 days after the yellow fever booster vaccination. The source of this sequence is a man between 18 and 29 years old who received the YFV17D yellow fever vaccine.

The DNA for the CDR3 is TGTGCCAGTAGGTCCCGGGAGACTGAAGCTTTCTTT. This codes for CASRSRETEAFF. The chain employs TRBV19 and TRBJ1-1; D ambiguous. Germline values: CDR1 LNHDA, CDR2 SQIVND (reference sequence). This CDR3 region has 12 residues. Trimming took 6 bases from V and 5 from J, leaving 10 bases between them.